This T cell receptor (beta chain) was recorded in a study of control samples from healthy donors and cancer patients. The CDR3 spans 15 residues. Trimming left V 10 bases short and J 0 bases short, with 19 bases between. Germline V CDR1 and CDR2: MDHEN, SYDVKM. Only in-frame clones appear in the TCRdb table, and some are missing; sequencing was by immunoSEQ multiplex PCR. Of 130,000 or so clones in the sample, roughly 92% are singletons; the top ten hold approximately 14%. Sequencing used blood. The sequence derives from a man in his forties in good health. V is TRBV28 and J is TRBJ2-7, with D possibly called TRBD1 or TRBD2 (5 bases each). CDR3 amino acids: CATRDLVFASYEQYF. CDR3 in DNA: TGTGCCACACGGGACCTAGTCTTTGCCTCCTACGAGCAGTACTTC.